This TCR beta chain was identified in a study of regulatory T cells in long-lasting Graves disease. Findings and limits, study-wide: With a small sample size, accuracy may have been reduced.

As to time point: persistent/refractory GD, antithyroid drugs over 5 years with positive TRAb. From RNA extracted from PBMCs, the TCR library was made. Worth noting for this clonotype: Antigen specificity is unknown.

TCR beta libraries were built with iRepertoire HTBI primers and Arm-PCR of CDR3 regions. TCRdb re-called the multiplex PCR reads with MiXCR, one entry per CDR3 protein. The profile shows about 470,000 distinct CDR3 sequences, around 20% of them singletons. Trimming shortened V by 7 bases and J by 2 bases, and 11 bases separated the two germline ends. The CDR3 loop spans 14 amino acids. Germline lookup yields CDR1 MDHEN and CDR2 SYDVKM. The rearrangement uses TRBV28 and TRBJ2-2; perhaps TRBD2 as D (6 bases). The receptor was derived from a female donor with Graves disease. The sample in question was peripheral blood mononuclear cells (PBMCs), obtained when the disease was refractory, from a patient treated with antithyroid drugs. The CDR3 nucleotides are TGTGCCAGCACCCGGGGAGGTAACACCGGGGAGCTGTTTTTT. Residues: CASTRGGNTGELFF.